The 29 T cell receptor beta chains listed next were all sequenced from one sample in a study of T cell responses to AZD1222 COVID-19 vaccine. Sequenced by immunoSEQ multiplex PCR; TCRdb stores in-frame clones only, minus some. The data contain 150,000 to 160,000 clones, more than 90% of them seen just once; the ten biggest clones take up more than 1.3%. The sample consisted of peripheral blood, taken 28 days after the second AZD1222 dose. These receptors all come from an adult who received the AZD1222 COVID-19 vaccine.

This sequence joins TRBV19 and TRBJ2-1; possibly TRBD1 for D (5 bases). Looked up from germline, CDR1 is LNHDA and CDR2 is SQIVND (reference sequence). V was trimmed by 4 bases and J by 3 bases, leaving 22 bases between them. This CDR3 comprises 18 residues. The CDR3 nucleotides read TGTGCCAGTAGTACCCATATACTTAATGCAGGGTTCTACAATGAGCAGTTCTTC. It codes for CASSTHILNAGFYNEQFF. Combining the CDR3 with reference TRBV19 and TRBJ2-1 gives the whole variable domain DGGITQSPKYLFRKEGQNVTLSCEQNLNHDAMYWYRQDPGQGLRLIYYSQIVNDFQKGDIAEGYSVSREKKESFPLTVTSAQKNPTAFYLCASSTHILNAGFYNEQFFGPGTRLTVL.

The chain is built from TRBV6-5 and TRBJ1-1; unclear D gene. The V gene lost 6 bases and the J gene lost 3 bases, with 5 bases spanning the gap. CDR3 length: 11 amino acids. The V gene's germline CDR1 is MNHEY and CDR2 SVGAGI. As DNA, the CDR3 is TGTGCCAGCAGCTTCTACACTGAAGCTTTCTTT. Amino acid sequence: CASSFYTEAFF.

This chain's CDR3 is CASSSLRPGGKKNEQFF. CDR3 sequence (DNA): TGTGCCAGCAGTTCCCTAAGACCCGGCGGGAAAAAAAATGAGCAGTTCTTC. The rearrangement joins TRBV7-3 to TRBJ2-1, with a weak D call TRBD2 (6 bases). Germline-derived CDR1 and CDR2 are SGHTA and FQGTGA. CDR3 length: 17 amino acids. V dropped 6 bases and J dropped 7 bases, with 25 bases sitting between them.

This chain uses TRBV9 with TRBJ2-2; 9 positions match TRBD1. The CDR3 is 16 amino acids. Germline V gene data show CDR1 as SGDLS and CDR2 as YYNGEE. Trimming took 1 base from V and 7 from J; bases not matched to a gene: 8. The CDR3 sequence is CASSVNRGQGGGELFF. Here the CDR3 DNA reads TGTGCCAGCAGCGTAAACCGGGGACAGGGAGGCGGGGAGCTGTTTTTT. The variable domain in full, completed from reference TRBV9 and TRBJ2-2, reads DSGVTQTPKHLITATGQRVTLRCSPRSGDLSVYWYQQSLDQGLQFLIQYYNGEERAKGNILERFSAQQFPDLHSELNLSSLELGDSALYFCASSVNRGQGGGELFFGEGSRLTVL.

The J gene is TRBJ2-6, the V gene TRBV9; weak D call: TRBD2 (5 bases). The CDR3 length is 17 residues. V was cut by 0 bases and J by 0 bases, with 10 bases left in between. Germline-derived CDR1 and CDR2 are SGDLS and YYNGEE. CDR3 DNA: TGTGCCAGCAGCGTAGGTGGACTCCACTCTGGGGCCAACGTCCTGACTTTC. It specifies CASSVGGLHSGANVLTF.

The CDR3 is CASSPRVGTEAFF. The CDR3 coding sequence is TGTGCCAGTAGTCCCCGAGTTGGGACTGAAGCTTTCTTT. The chain uses TRBV19 and TRBJ1-1; D is undetermined. CDR1 is LNHDA and CDR2 is SQIVND in the germline V gene (reference sequence). V lost 5 bases to trimming and J lost 5 bases, with 12 bases between them. The CDR3 has 13 amino acids. Combining the CDR3 with reference TRBV19 and TRBJ1-1 gives the whole variable domain DGGITQSPKYLFRKEGQNVTLSCEQNLNHDAMYWYRQDPGQGLRLIYYSQIVNDFQKGDIAEGYSVSREKKESFPLTVTSAQKNPTAFYLCASSPRVGTEAFFGQGTRLTVV.

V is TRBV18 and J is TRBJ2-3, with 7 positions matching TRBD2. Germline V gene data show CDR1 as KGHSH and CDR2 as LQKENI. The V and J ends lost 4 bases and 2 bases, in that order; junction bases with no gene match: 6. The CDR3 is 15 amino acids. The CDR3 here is CASSLQTSSTDTQYF. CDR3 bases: TGTGCCAGCTCACTACAGACTAGCTCCACAGATACGCAGTATTTT.

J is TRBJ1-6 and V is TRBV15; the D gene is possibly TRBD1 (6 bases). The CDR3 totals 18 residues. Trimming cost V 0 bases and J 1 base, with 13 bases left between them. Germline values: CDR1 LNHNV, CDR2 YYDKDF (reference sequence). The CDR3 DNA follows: TGTGCCACCAGCAGAGATCCGGGGGCGAGGTCCTATAATTCACCCCTCCACTTT. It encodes CATSRDPGARSYNSPLHF.

CDR3: CASSPRWRTGELFF. For the CDR3, the DNA is TGTGCCAGCAGTCCACGTTGGAGGACCGGGGAGCTGTTTTTT. The gene calls are TRBV6-5 and TRBJ2-2, with a tentative D call TRBD2 (5 bases). Germline CDR1 is MNHEY and CDR2 is SVGAGI. CDR3 length equals 14 residues. V was cut by 5 bases and J by 5 bases, with 12 bases left in between.

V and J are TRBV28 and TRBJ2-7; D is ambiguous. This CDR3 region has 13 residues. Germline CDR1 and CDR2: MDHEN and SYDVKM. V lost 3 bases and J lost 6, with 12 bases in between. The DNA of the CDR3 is TGTGCCAGCAGTTTCCTCTCTCCGATCGAGCAGTACTTC. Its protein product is CASSFLSPIEQYF.

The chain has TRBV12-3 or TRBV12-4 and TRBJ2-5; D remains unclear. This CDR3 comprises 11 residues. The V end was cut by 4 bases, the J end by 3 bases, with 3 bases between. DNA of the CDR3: TGTGCCAGCAGTTCTAAAGAGACCCAGTACTTC. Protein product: CASSSKETQYF.

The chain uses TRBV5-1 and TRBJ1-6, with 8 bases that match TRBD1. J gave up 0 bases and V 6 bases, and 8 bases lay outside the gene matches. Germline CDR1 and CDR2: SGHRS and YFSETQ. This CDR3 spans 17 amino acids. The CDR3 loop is CASKRTGLSSYNSPLHF. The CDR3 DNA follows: TGCGCCAGCAAGAGGACAGGGCTTAGCTCCTATAATTCACCCCTCCACTTT.

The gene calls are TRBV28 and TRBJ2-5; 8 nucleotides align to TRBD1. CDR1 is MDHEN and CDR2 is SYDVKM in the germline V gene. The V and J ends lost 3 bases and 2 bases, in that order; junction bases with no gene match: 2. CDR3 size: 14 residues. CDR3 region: CASSFGQGQETQYF. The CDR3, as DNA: TGTGCCAGCAGTTTCGGACAGGGACAAGAGACCCAGTACTTC.

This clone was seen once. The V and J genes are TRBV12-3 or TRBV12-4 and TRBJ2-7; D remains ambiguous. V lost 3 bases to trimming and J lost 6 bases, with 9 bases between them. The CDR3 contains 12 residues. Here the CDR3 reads CASSLGQLEQYF. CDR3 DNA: TGTGCCAGCAGTTTGGGTCAACTCGAGCAGTACTTC.

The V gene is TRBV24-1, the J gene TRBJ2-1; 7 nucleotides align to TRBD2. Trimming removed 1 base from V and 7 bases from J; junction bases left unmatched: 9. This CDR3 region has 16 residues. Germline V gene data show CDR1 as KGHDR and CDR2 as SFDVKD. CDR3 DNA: TGTGCCACCAGTGATTTAACGGGAGGAAGCCAAAATGAGCAGTTCTTC. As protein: CATSDLTGGSQNEQFF.

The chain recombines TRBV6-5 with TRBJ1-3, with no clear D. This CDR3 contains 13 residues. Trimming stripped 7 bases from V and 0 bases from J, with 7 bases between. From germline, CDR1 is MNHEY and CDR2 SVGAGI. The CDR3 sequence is CASKLISGNTIYF. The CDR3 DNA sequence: TGTGCCAGCAAGTTGATCTCTGGAAACACCATATATTTT.

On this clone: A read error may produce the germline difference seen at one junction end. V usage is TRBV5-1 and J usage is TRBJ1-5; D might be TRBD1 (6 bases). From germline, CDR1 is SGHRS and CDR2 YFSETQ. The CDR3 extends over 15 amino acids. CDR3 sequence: CASRLGGVSNQPQHF. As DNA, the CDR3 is TGCGCCAGCAGATTGGGGGGCGTAAGCAATCAGCCCCAGCATTTT. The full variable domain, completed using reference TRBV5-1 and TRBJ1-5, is KAGVTQTPRYLIKTRGQQVTLSCSPISGHRSVSWYQQTPGQGLQFLFEYFSETQRNKGNFPGRFSGRQFSNSRSEMNVSTLELGDSALYLCASRLGGVSNQPQHFGDGTRLSIL.

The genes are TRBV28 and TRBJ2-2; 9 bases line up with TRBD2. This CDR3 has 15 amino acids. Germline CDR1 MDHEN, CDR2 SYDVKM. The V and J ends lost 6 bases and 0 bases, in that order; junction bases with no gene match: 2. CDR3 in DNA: TGTGCCAGCAGACTAGCGGGCTCGAACACCGGGGAGCTGTTTTTT. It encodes CASRLAGSNTGELFF.

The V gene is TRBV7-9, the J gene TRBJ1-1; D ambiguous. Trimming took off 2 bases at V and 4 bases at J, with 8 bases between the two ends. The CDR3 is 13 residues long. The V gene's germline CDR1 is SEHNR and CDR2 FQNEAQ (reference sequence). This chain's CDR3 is CASSLRTFTEAFF. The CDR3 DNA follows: TGTGCCAGCAGCTTACGGACCTTCACTGAAGCTTTCTTT.

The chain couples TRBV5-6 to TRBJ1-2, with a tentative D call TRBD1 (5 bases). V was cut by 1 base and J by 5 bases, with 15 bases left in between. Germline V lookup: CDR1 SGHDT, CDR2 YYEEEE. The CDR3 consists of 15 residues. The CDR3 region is CASSLRPFGGYGYTF. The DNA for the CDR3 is TGTGCCAGCAGCTTGAGGCCTTTCGGGGGATATGGCTACACCTTC.

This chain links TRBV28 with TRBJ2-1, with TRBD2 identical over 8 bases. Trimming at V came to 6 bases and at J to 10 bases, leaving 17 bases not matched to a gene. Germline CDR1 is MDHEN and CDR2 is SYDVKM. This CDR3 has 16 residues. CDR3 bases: TGTGCCAGCAGCCCTCCCGGACTAGCTCTCAGGTCAGAGCAGTTCTTC. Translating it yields CASSPPGLALRSEQFF.

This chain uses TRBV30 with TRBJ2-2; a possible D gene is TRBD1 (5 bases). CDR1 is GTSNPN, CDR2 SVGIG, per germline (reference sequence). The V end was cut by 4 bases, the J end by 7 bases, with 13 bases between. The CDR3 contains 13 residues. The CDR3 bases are TGTGCCTGGACGCAGGGAATCGGCGGGGAGCTGTTTTTT. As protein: CAWTQGIGGELFF.

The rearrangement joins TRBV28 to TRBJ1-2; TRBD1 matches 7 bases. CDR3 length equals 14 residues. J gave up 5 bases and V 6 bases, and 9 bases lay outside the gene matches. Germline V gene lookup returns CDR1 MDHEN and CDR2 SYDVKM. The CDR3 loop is CASSQGGQHYGYTF. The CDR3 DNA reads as TGTGCCAGCAGCCAAGGGGGACAGCATTATGGCTACACCTTC.

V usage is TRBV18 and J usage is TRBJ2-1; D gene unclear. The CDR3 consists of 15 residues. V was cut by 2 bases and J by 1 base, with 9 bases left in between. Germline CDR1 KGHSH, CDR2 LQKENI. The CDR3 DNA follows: TGTGCCAGCTCACCATTGGCGGAGTCCTACAATGAGCAGTTCTTC. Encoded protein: CASSPLAESYNEQFF.

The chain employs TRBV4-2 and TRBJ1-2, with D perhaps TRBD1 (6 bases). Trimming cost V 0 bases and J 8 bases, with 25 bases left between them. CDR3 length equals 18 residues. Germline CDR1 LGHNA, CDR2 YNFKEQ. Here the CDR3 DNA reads TGTGCCAGCAGCCAAGATGGGGGGTCAGGGGCGACCTTACGAGGCTACACCTTC. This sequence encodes CASSQDGGSGATLRGYTF.

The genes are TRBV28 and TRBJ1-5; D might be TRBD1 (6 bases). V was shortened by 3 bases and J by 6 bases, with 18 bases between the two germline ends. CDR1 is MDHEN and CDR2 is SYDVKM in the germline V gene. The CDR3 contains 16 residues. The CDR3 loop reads CASSFVRLGAFQPQHF. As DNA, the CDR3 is TGTGCCAGCAGTTTCGTGCGGTTGGGGGCATTTCAGCCCCAGCATTTT.

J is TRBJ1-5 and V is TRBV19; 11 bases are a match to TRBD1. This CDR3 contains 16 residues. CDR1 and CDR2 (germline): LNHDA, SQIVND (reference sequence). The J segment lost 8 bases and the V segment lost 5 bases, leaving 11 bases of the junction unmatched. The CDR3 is CASSLGQGAAWEPQHF. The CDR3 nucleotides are TGTGCCAGTAGTCTTGGACAGGGGGCGGCTTGGGAGCCCCAGCATTTT.

CDR3 amino acids: CASSYPGEGASYGYTF. The CDR3 DNA reads TGTGCCAGCAGTTACCCGGGAGAGGGGGCCTCCTATGGCTACACCTTC. The gene calls are TRBV6-6 and TRBJ1-2, with 7 nucleotides matching TRBD1. V dropped 2 bases and J dropped 4; count of bases not matched to a gene: 10. The CDR3 spans 16 residues. Germline lookup yields CDR1 MNHNY and CDR2 SVGAGI (reference sequence).

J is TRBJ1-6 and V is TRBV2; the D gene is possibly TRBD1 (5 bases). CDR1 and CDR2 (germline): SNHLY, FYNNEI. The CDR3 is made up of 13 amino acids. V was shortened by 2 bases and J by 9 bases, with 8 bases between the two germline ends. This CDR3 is CASSEPGSSPLHF. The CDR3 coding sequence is TGTGCCAGCAGTGAACCAGGGTCTTCACCCCTCCACTTT.